The T cell receptor beta chain described here comes from a study of T cell changes during pregnancy in multiple sclerosis. The protocol was immunoSEQ multiplex PCR, while the TCRdb copy is restricted to in-frame clones and leaves out a portion. The sample lists under 75,000 clones; 91% were seen once. V was pared by 2 bases and J by 4 bases, with 19 bases between. The CDR3 is 17 amino acids. Germline CDR1 SGDLS, CDR2 YYNGEE. The chain recombines TRBV9 with TRBJ2-1; D ambiguous. Specimen: peripheral blood, collected in the first trimester of pregnancy. The receptor was derived from a female donor with multiple sclerosis, enrolled in a pregnancy study. CDR3 sequence (DNA): TGTGCCAGCAGCGTCCCTTGTGGGCTGCTCGATTACAATGAGCAGTTCTTC. This codes for CASSVPCGLLDYNEQFF.